Below, 20 T cell receptor beta chains from the same sample are listed, as sequenced in a study of technical replicates of blood from a few donors (dated by TCRdb to between 2016 and 2019). The library relied on the immunoSEQ multiplex PCR assay. Sourced from immuneACCESS, this table was stored by TCRdb with only in-frame sequences that have V and J called. A share of the clones is absent; for the studies checked, an unresolved V gene accounts for under half, and the remainder has no known explanation. The sample profile shows about 83,000 clones; approximately 93% of them were found once. The ten largest clones represent 0.24% of the sample. The specimen was T cells isolated from PBMCs. The receptors were gathered from a human donor in good health.

The chain joins TRBV29-1 to TRBJ2-1, with TRBD2 matching over 8 bases. Losses at the gene ends were 4 bases for V and 4 bases for J; bases not matched to a gene: 12. This CDR3 is built from 16 residues. Germline V gene data show CDR1 as SQVTM and CDR2 as ANQGSEA. The CDR3 protein is CSVGGREGPEYNEQFF. DNA of the CDR3: TGCAGCGTTGGGGGACGGGAGGGCCCGGAGTACAATGAGCAGTTCTTC.

The chain uses TRBV19 and TRBJ2-7, with D possibly matching TRBD2 (6 bases). Germline assignment: CDR1 LNHDA and CDR2 SQIVND (reference sequence). Deletions cut 7 bases from V and 4 bases from J, with 14 bases between. The CDR3 is 13 amino acids. This CDR3 reads CASNQGLSYEQYF. CDR3 sequence (DNA): TGTGCCAGTAACCAGGGACTGAGTTACGAGCAGTACTTC.

This clone has just one count. The rearrangement uses TRBV11-2 and TRBJ2-3, with 8 bases lining up with TRBD1. Losses at the gene ends were 5 bases for V and 8 bases for J; bases not matched to a gene: 15. The CDR3 has 16 residues. Germline CDR1 is SGHAT and CDR2 is FQNNGV. The CDR3 nucleotides read TGTGCCAGCAGCCAAACCGGGACAGGTTGGGGTAGTACGCAGTATTTT. Residues: CASSQTGTGWGSTQYF. Full variable domain (outside the CDR3, taken from reference TRBV11-2 and TRBJ2-3): EAGVAQSPRYKIIEKRQSVAFWCNPISGHATLYWYQQILGQGPKLLIQFQNNGVVDDSQLPKDRFSAERLKGVDSTLKIQPAKLEDSAVYLCASSQTGTGWGSTQYFGPGTRLTVL.

The J gene is TRBJ2-1, the V gene TRBV19; 9 bases line up with TRBD1. V shed 6 bases and J 7 bases; nucleotides not matched to a gene: 13. The CDR3 covers 16 residues. The germline V gene encodes CDR1 LNHDA and CDR2 SQIVND (reference sequence). The chain's CDR3 is CASSLDPGQGLNEQFF. DNA of the CDR3: TGTGCCAGTAGCTTAGACCCGGGACAGGGTTTAAATGAGCAGTTCTTC.

V is TRBV7-9 and J is TRBJ1-3; D possibly corresponds to TRBD1 (6 bases). The germline V and J ends were trimmed by 6 bases and 7 bases, with 19 bases remaining between them. This CDR3 is 15 amino acids long. Germline CDR1 SEHNR, CDR2 FQNEAQ (reference sequence). The CDR3 region is CASSRTGLGGNTIYF. CDR3 nucleotides: TGTGCCAGCAGTCGCACAGGGTTAGGAGGTAACACCATATATTTT.

This clone was counted a single time. The rearrangement joins TRBV18 to TRBJ1-6; possible D gene TRBD1, 6 bases. The CDR3 covers 15 residues. CDR1 and CDR2 (germline): KGHSH, LQKENI. Between the trimmed V and J ends, which lost 0 bases and 11 bases, there was a span of 14 bases. CDR3 sequence reads: CASSPPDRSSPPLHF. For the CDR3, the DNA is TGTGCCAGCTCACCACCGGACAGAAGCTCTCCACCCCTCCACTTT.

The chain combines TRBV6-5 with TRBJ2-2; D remains ambiguous. Germline values: CDR1 MNHEY, CDR2 SVGAGI. With 0 bases removed from V and 6 bases from J, the gap between germline ends came to 5 bases. The CDR3 has 13 amino acids. The CDR3 DNA reads TGTGCCAGCAGTTACTCCCACTCCGGGGAGCTGTTTTTT. Protein sequence: CASSYSHSGELFF.

The rearrangement uses TRBV9 and TRBJ2-1; no clear D gene. This CDR3 spans 20 amino acids. Trimming took off 0 bases at V and 0 bases at J, with 22 bases between the two ends. Germline V gene lookup returns CDR1 SGDLS and CDR2 YYNGEE. The CDR3 DNA is TGTGCCAGCAGCGTAGCCTACAGTTCCGAGCCACTGCGCTCCTACAATGAGCAGTTCTTC. It yields the protein CASSVAYSSEPLRSYNEQFF.

The V call is TRBV5-1, the J call TRBJ2-5; maybe TRBD1 (5 bases). The germline V and J ends were trimmed by 0 bases and 5 bases, with 8 bases remaining between them. CDR1 and CDR2 (germline): SGHRS, YFSETQ. The CDR3 totals 13 residues. The CDR3 sequence: CASSLGGPETQYF. CDR3 in DNA: TGCGCCAGCAGCTTGGGGGGCCCGGAGACCCAGTACTTC.

The chain employs TRBV10-1 and TRBJ2-1; 8 bases align to TRBD1. Looked up from germline, CDR1 is WNHNN and CDR2 is SYGVQD (reference sequence). This CDR3 has 15 amino acids. The J segment lost 5 bases and the V segment lost 2 bases, leaving 5 bases of the junction unmatched. CDR3 loop: CASSEVQGADNEQFF. In DNA form, the CDR3 reads TGCGCCAGCAGTGAGGTCCAGGGGGCGGACAATGAGCAGTTCTTC.

The chain joins TRBV27 to TRBJ2-3; a possible D gene is TRBD2 (6 bases). Germline lookup yields CDR1 MNHEY and CDR2 SMNVEV (reference sequence). V shed 7 bases and J shed 3 bases, with 17 bases lying between them. The CDR3 contains 15 residues. CDR3 in DNA: TGTGCCAGCACCCCGGGGGTTGACGGGACAGATACGCAGTATTTT. Translating it yields CASTPGVDGTDTQYF.

This chain uses TRBV30 with TRBJ2-1; 7 bases line up with TRBD1. V shed 3 bases and J 2 bases; nucleotides not matched to a gene: 4. Germline V gives CDR1 GTSNPN, CDR2 SVGIG (reference sequence). The CDR3 consists of 14 residues. CDR3 region: CAWRTGITYNEQFF. The CDR3 DNA follows: TGTGCCTGGAGGACAGGGATCACCTACAATGAGCAGTTCTTC. Together with reference TRBV30 and TRBJ2-1, the CDR3 gives the full variable domain: SQTIHQWPATLVQPVGSPLSLECTVEGTSNPNLYWYRQAAGRGLQLLFYSVGIGQISSEVPQNLSASRPQDRQFILSSKKLLLSDSGFYLCAWRTGITYNEQFFGPGTRLTVL.

The genes are TRBV5-1 and TRBJ1-3; maybe TRBD1 (6 bases). Per the germline V gene, CDR1 is SGHRS and CDR2 is YFSETQ. V shed 2 bases and J shed 8 bases, with 17 bases lying between them. The length of the CDR3 is 15 residues. DNA for the CDR3: TGCGCCAGCAGCTTCGCACAGGGTGCTGGGGACACCATATATTTT. Its translation is CASSFAQGAGDTIYF.

The rearrangement uses TRBV30 and TRBJ1-2, with a tentative D call TRBD1 (6 bases). With 1 base removed from V and 3 bases from J, the gap between germline ends came to 12 bases. CDR1 is GTSNPN, CDR2 SVGIG, per germline (reference sequence). This CDR3 comprises 14 residues. The CDR3 region has the DNA TGTGCCTGGAGTGGGGGGCCACGAGACTATGGCTACACCTTC. It translates to CAWSGGPRDYGYTF.

The chain joins TRBV11-2 to TRBJ2-2, with D hard to call. V dropped 1 base and J dropped 5 bases, with 17 bases sitting between them. CDR1 is SGHAT, CDR2 FQNNGV, per germline. The CDR3 has 17 residues. CDR3 nucleotides: TGTGCCAGCAGCTTAGGCGAGGTTCTTGCGAGGACCGGGGAGCTGTTTTTT. Residues: CASSLGEVLARTGELFF.

This rearrangement joins TRBV15 to TRBJ2-1; TRBD2 matches at 12 bases. J gave up 0 bases and V 0 bases, and 3 bases lay outside the gene matches. The CDR3 has 18 amino acids. Germline V lookup: CDR1 LNHNV, CDR2 YYDKDF (reference sequence). The CDR3 coding sequence is TGTGCCACCAGCAGAGAAACTAGCGGGAGGAGCTCCTACAATGAGCAGTTCTTC. The encoded protein is CATSRETSGRSSYNEQFF.

The V call is TRBV7-6, the J call TRBJ2-1; 11 positions match TRBD2. J lost 8 bases, V lost 4 bases, and 10 bases had no gene match. The germline CDR1 and CDR2 sequences are SGHVS and FNYEAQ. CDR3 length: 16 residues. The CDR3 DNA reads TGTGCCAGCAGCTACTCCAGCACTAGCGGGAGTCATGAGCAGTTCTTC. Translation: CASSYSSTSGSHEQFF. The variable domain in full, with the rest retrieved from reference TRBV7-6 and TRBJ2-1, is GAGVSQSPRYKVTKRGQDVALRCDPISGHVSLYWYRQALGQGPEFLTYFNYEAQQDKSGLPNDRFSAERPEGSISTLTIQRTEQRDSAMYRCASSYSSTSGSHEQFFGPGTRLTVL.

The rearrangement uses TRBV27 and TRBJ1-1, with 9 bases aligning to TRBD1. Germline lookup yields CDR1 MNHEY and CDR2 SMNVEV (reference sequence). This CDR3 has 15 residues. V dropped 5 bases and J dropped 0; count of bases not matched to a gene: 4. Here the CDR3 reads CASSARQGVNTEAFF. In DNA form, the CDR3 reads TGTGCCAGCAGTGCCCGACAGGGGGTGAACACTGAAGCTTTCTTT.

This clone was recorded once. This rearrangement joins TRBV6-5 to TRBJ2-7, with 7 bases identical to TRBD2. Germline loops: CDR1 MNHEY, CDR2 SVGAGI. The CDR3 has 15 amino acids. The V segment lost 3 bases and the J segment 4 bases; nucleotides outside the gene matches: 9. CDR3 nucleotides: TGTGCCAGCAGTTATGATGGGGGAGGGGATTACGAGCAGTACTTC. Translated: CASSYDGGGDYEQYF.

The genes are TRBV30 and TRBJ1-4; 8 nucleotides match TRBD1. CDR1 and CDR2 (germline): GTSNPN, SVGIG (reference sequence). The ends lost 2 bases at V and 0 bases at J; junction bases unmatched: 8. The CDR3 totals 17 residues. In DNA, the CDR3 is TGTGCCTGGAGTACCCCACAGGGGGTTTCAACTAATGAAAAACTGTTTTTT. This gives the protein CAWSTPQGVSTNEKLFF.